This TCR beta chain was identified during a study of T cell responses to AZD1222 COVID-19 vaccine. Looked up from germline, CDR1 is MNHEY and CDR2 is SVGAGI. The V gene lost 11 bases and the J gene lost 4 bases, with 11 bases spanning the gap. The CDR3 consists of 11 residues. Some second doses came at about 4 weeks and others at about 12 weeks; these were pooled. Profiling relied on immunoSEQ multiplex PCR, and the TCRdb table lists in-frame clones only, not all of them. Among around 120,000 clones listed, 86% were seen once. The origin of this receptor is an adult who received the AZD1222 COVID-19 vaccine. V usage is TRBV6-5 and J usage is TRBJ2-5; D possibly matches TRBD1 or TRBD2 (5 bases each). The sequences come from peripheral blood, collected 28 days after the second AZD1222 dose. In nucleotides, the CDR3 is TGTGCCGCCAAGAGGGGAGAGACCCAGTACTTC. Translating gives CAAKRGETQYF.